This T cell receptor (beta chain) was retrieved from a study of T cells after yellow fever vaccination. In the study overall: Those fractions that held only low numbers of cells were prepared using the SMART-Seq v4 Ultra Low Input RNA kit.

Germline V lookup: CDR1 MNHNY, CDR2 SVGAGI (reference sequence). Trimming left V 8 bases short and J 2 bases short, with 5 bases between. This CDR3 region has 11 residues. Study-level results: The study re-detected most primary-vaccination clones after the booster (96% CD4, around 89% CD8).

Making TCR cDNA involved 5'RACE template switching, which added UMIs and a universal primer site. TCRdb recomputed calls from the 5' RACE reads with MiXCR, one row per CDR3 protein. The table has fewer than 450,000 distinct CDR3 sequences, roughly 8.3% seen once. In the case of this clonotype: The antigen remains unidentified.

This sequence was found in a man in his late teens or twenties who received the YFV17D yellow fever vaccine. Sequencing used PBMCs, obtained approximately 40 days after the first yellow fever vaccination. The rearrangement joins TRBV6-6 to TRBJ2-3; D is ambiguous. In DNA, the CDR3 is TGTGCCAGCTTGATCACAGATACGCAGTATTTT. It encodes CASLITDTQYF.